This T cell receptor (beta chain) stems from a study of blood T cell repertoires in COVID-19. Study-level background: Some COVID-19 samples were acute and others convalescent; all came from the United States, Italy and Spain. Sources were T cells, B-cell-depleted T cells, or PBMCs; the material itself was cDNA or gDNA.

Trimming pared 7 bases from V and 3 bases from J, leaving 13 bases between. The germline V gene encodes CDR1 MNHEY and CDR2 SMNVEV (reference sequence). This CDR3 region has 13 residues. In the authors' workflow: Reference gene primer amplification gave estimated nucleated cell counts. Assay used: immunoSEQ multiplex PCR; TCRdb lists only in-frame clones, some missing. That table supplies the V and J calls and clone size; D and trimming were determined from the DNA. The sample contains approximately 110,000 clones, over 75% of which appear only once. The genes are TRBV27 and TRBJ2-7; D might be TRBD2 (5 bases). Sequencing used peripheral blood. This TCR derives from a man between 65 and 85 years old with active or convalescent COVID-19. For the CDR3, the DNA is TGTGCCAGCACCACCCCGGGGAGCTACGAGCAGTACTTC. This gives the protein CASTTPGSYEQYF.